This T cell receptor (beta chain) came from a study of cytomegalovirus exposure and HLA in healthy donors. Study-wide context: A prior analysis found about 120 million unique TCR beta sequences from about 179 million T cells.

The J segment lost 3 bases and the V segment lost 2 bases, leaving 5 bases of the junction unmatched. The CDR3 totals 15 residues. CDR1 is LNHDA and CDR2 is SQIVND in the germline V gene (reference sequence). The PCR used 60 Vbeta and 13 Jbeta primers. Only in-frame clones appear in the TCRdb table, and some are missing; sequencing was by immunoSEQ multiplex PCR. Of roughly 150,000 clones listed, roughly 85% are singletons. With respect to this clone: Its antigen is unidentified.

Broader study findings: As confirmed in vitro, three CMV-associated chains were specific for CMV antigens. Reports state that TCR beta sequences accurately predicted most subjects' HLA-A and HLA-B alleles.

Sequences were obtained from PBMCs. This chain joins TRBV19 and TRBJ2-7; the match to TRBD1 covers 9 bases. This receptor was identified in a man aged 30 to 39 in good health and CMV-seropositive. The CDR3 DNA is TGTGCCAGTAGTATAACCGGGACAGGGTTCTACGAGCAGTACTTC. It codes for CASSITGTGFYEQYF.